The present T cell receptor beta chain was sequenced within a study of blood T cell repertoires in COVID-19. Study at large: Acute-phase and convalescent COVID-19 samples originated in the United States, Italy and Spain. Sources were T cells, B-cell-depleted T cells, or PBMCs; the material itself was cDNA or gDNA.

V dropped 5 bases and J dropped 0; count of bases not matched to a gene: 4. Germline lookup yields CDR1 KGHSH and CDR2 LQKENI. The CDR3 consists of 15 residues. This clone was seen only a few times. Authors' data handling: Reference gene primer amplification gave estimated nucleated cell counts. Profiled with immunoSEQ multiplex PCR; TCRdb holds only in-frame clones, not every one. V, J and clone size reflect that table, while D and trimming were determined from the DNA. The table includes more than 200,000 clones, around nine tenths detected once. This sequence was found in a man of 80 years or more with acute or convalescent COVID-19. The sequenced sample consisted of peripheral blood. The V call is TRBV18, the J call TRBJ1-5; 7 nucleotides line up with TRBD1. Here the CDR3 reads CASSAGQVSNQPQHF. The CDR3 DNA reads as TGTGCCAGCTCAGCCGGACAGGTTAGCAATCAGCCCCAGCATTTT.